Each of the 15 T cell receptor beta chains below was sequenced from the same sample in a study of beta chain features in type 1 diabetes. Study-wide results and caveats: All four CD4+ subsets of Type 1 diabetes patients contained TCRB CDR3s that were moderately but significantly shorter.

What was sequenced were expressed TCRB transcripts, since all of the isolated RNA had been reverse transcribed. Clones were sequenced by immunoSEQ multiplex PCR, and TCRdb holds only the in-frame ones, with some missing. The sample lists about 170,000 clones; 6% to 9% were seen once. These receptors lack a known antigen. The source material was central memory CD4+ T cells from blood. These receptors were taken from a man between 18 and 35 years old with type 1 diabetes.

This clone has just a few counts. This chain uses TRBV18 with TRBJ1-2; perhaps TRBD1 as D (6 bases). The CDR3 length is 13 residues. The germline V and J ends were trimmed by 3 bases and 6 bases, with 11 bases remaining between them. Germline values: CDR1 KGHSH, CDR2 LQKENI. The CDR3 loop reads CASSPRQEDGYTF. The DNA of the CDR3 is TGTGCCAGCTCACCTAGACAGGAGGATGGCTACACCTTC.

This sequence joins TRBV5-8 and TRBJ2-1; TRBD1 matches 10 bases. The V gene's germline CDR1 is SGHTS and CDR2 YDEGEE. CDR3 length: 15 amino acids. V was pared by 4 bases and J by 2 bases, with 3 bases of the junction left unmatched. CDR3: CASSTTGGAYNEQFF. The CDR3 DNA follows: TGTGCCAGCAGCACGACAGGGGGCGCCTACAATGAGCAGTTCTTC.

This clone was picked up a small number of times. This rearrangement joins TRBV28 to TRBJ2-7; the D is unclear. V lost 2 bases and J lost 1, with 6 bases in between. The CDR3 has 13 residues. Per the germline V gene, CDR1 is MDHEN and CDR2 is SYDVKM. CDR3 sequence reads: CASSLSRSYEQYF. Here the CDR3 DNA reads TGTGCCAGCAGTTTAAGCAGGTCCTACGAGCAGTACTTC.

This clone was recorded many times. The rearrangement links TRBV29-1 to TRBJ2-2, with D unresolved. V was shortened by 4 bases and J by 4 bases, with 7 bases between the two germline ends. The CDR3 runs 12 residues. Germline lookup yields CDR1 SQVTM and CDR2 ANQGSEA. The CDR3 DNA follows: TGCAGCGTTGTACAGTTCACCGGGGAGCTGTTTTTT. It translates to CSVVQFTGELFF.

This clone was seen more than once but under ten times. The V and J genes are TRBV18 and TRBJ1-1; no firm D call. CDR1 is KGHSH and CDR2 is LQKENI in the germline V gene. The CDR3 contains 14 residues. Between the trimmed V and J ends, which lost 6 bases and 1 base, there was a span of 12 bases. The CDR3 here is CASSLGQENTEAFF. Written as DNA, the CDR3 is TGTGCCAGCTCTTTGGGCCAGGAGAACACTGAAGCTTTCTTT.

CDR3 bases: TGTGCCTGGAGTGTCACCTCCAGGGAGACCCAGTACTTC. Its protein product is CAWSVTSRETQYF. The chain recombines TRBV30 with TRBJ2-5; the D is unclear. The CDR3 is made up of 13 amino acids. From germline, CDR1 is GTSNPN and CDR2 SVGIG (reference sequence). V dropped 0 bases and J dropped 5 bases, with 10 bases sitting between them.

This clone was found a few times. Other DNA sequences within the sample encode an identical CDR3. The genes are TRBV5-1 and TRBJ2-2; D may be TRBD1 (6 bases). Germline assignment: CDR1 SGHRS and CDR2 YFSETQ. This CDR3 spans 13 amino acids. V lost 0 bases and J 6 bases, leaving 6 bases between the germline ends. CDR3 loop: CASSLGQAGELFF. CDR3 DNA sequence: TGCGCCAGCAGCTTGGGACAGGCCGGGGAGCTGTTTTTT.

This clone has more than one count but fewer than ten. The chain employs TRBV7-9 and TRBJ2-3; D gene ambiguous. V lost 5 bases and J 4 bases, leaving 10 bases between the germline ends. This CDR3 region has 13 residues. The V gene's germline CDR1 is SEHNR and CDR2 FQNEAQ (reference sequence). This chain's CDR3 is CASSPARADTQYF. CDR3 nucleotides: TGTGCCAGCAGCCCAGCGCGCGCAGATACGCAGTATTTT.

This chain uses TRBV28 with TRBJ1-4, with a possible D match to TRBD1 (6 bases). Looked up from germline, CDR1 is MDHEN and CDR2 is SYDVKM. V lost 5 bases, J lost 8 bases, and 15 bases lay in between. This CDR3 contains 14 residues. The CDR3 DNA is TGTGCCAGCAGTGGGGGGGGCCGGGAGGAAAAACTGTTTTTT. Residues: CASSGGGREEKLFF.

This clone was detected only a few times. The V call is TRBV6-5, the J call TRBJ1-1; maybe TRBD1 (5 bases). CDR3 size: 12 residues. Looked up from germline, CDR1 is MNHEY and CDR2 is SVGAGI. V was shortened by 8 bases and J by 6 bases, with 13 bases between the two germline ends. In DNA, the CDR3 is TGTGCCAGCCCCCAACAGGAACCTGAAGCTTTCTTT. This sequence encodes CASPQQEPEAFF.

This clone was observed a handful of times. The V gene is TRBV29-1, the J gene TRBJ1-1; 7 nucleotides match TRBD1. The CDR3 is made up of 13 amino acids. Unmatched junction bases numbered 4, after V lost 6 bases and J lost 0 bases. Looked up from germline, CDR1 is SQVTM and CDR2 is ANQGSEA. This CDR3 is CSVGTVMNTEAFF. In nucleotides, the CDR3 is TGCAGCGTGGGGACAGTTATGAACACTGAAGCTTTCTTT.

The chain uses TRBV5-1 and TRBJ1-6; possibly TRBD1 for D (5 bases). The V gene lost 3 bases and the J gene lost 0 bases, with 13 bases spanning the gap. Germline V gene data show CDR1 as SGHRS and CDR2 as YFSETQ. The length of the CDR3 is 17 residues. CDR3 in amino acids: CASSSGLQSSYNSPLHF. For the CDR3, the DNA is TGCGCCAGCAGCTCGGGACTGCAGAGCTCCTATAATTCACCCCTCCACTTT.

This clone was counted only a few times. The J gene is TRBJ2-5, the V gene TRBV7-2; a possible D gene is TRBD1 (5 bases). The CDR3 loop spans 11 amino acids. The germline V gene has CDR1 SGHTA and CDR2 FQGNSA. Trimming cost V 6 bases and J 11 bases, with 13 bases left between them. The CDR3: CASRSGPGQYF. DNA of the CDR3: TGTGCCAGCAGATCCGGGCCAGGGCAGTACTTC.

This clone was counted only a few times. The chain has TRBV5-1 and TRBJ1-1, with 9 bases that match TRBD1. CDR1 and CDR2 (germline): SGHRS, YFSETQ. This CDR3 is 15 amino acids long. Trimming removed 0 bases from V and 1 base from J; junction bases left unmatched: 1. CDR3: CASSLEGQGNTEAFF. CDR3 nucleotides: TGCGCCAGCAGCTTGGAGGGACAGGGGAACACTGAAGCTTTCTTT.

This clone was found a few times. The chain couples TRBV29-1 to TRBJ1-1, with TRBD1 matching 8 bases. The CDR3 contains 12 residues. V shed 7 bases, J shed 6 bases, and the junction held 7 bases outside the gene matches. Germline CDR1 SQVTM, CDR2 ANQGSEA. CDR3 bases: TGCAGCGATACCGCAGGGGGCTCTGAAGCTTTCTTT. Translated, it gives CSDTAGGSEAFF.